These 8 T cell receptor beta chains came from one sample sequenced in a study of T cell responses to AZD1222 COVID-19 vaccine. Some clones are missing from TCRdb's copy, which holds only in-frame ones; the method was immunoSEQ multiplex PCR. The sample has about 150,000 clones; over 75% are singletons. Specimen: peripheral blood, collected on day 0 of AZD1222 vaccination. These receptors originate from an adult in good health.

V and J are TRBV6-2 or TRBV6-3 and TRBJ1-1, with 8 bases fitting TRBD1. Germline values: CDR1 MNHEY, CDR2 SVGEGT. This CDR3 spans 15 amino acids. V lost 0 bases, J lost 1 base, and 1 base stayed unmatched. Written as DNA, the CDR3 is TGTGCCAGCAGTTACTCGACAGGGGCGAACACTGAAGCTTTCTTT. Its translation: CASSYSTGANTEAFF.

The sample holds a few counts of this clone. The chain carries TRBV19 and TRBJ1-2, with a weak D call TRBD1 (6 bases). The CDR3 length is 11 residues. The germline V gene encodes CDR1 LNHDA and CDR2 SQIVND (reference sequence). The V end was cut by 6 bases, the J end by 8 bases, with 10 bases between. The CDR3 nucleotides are TGTGCCAGTAGAGACAGGAACGGCTACACCTTC. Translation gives CASRDRNGYTF. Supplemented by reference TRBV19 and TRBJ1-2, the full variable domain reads DGGITQSPKYLFRKEGQNVTLSCEQNLNHDAMYWYRQDPGQGLRLIYYSQIVNDFQKGDIAEGYSVSREKKESFPLTVTSAQKNPTAFYLCASRDRNGYTFGSGTRLTVV.

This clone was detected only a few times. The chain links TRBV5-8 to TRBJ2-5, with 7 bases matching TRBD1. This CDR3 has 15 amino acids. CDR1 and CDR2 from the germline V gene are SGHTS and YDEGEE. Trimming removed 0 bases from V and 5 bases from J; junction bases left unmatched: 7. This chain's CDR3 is CASSLVGTAWETQYF. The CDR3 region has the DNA TGTGCCAGCAGCTTGGTGGGGACAGCCTGGGAGACCCAGTACTTC.

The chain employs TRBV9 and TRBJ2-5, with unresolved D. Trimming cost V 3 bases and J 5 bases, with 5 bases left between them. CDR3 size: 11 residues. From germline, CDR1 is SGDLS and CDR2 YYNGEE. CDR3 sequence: CASSAAETQYF. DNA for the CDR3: TGTGCCAGCAGCGCAGCGGAGACCCAGTACTTC.

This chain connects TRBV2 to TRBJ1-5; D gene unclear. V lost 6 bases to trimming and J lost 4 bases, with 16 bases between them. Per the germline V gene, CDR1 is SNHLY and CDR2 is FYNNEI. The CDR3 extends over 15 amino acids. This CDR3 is CASSLYRTENQPQHF. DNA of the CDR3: TGTGCCAGCAGCCTTTATCGGACGGAAAATCAGCCCCAGCATTTT.

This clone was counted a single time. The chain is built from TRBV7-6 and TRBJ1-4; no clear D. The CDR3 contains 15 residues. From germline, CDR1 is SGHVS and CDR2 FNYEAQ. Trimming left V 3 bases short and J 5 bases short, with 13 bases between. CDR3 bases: TGTGCCAGCAGCTTTCGTCCGGACTTAAATGAAAAACTGTTTTTT. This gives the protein CASSFRPDLNEKLFF.

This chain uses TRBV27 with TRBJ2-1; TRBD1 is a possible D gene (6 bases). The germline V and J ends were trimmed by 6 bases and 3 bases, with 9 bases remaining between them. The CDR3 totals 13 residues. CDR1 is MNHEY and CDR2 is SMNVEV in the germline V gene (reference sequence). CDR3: CASRGAGYNEQFF. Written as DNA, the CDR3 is TGTGCCAGCAGGGGGGCCGGCTACAATGAGCAGTTCTTC.

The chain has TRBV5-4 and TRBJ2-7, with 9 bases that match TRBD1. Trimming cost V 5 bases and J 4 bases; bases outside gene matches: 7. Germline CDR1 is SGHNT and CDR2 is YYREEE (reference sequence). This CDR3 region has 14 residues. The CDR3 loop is CASRSGTGNYEQYF. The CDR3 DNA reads TGTGCCAGCAGATCCGGGACAGGGAATTACGAGCAGTACTTC.